The 19 T cell receptor beta chains given below trace back to one sample, sequenced in a study of cytomegalovirus exposure and HLA in healthy donors. Method: immunoSEQ multiplex PCR; TCRdb's copy keeps in-frame clones and lacks some. Of over 75,000 clones listed, 85% are singletons. The material sequenced was PBMCs. The origin of the receptors is a man younger than 35 in good health and CMV-seropositive.

CDR3 residues: CASSLSPGERQETQYF. As DNA, the CDR3 is TGTGCCAGCAGTCTCTCCCCTGGAGAAAGACAAGAGACCCAGTACTTC. The J gene is TRBJ2-5, the V gene TRBV28; D remains unclear. V was shortened by 5 bases and J by 2 bases, with 18 bases between the two germline ends. From germline, CDR1 is MDHEN and CDR2 SYDVKM. CDR3 length: 16 residues.

The chain employs TRBV10-3 and TRBJ2-7, with D unclear. Trimming cost V 4 bases and J 3 bases, with 13 bases left between them. Germline V lookup: CDR1 ENHRY, CDR2 SYGVKD. The CDR3 length is 14 residues. The CDR3 protein is CAISVSTEVYEQYF. CDR3 DNA: TGTGCCATCAGTGTAAGCACAGAAGTCTACGAGCAGTACTTC.

The rearrangement joins TRBV14 to TRBJ2-7, with D possibly being TRBD1 (6 bases). Germline V CDR1 and CDR2: SGHDN, FVKESK. Trimming took 3 bases from V and 4 from J, leaving 10 bases between them. The CDR3 has 13 residues. The CDR3 here is CASSQVDRYEQYF. Written as DNA, the CDR3 is TGTGCCAGCAGCCAGGTGGACAGATACGAGCAGTACTTC. Filled out from reference TRBV14 and TRBJ2-7, the complete variable domain reads EAGVTQFPSHSVIEKGQTVTLRCDPISGHDNLYWYRRVMGKEIKFLLHFVKESKQDESGMPNNRFLAERTGGTYSTLKVQPAELEDSGVYFCASSQVDRYEQYFGPGTRLTVT.

The CDR3 region is CASRYRESGTEAFF. DNA for the CDR3: TGTGCCAGCAGGTACAGGGAATCAGGCACTGAAGCTTTCTTT. The chain has TRBV2 and TRBJ1-1; weak D call: TRBD1 (6 bases). V was cut by 6 bases and J by 4 bases, with 15 bases left in between. CDR3 size: 14 residues. Germline CDR1 is SNHLY and CDR2 is FYNNEI.

CDR3 region: CASSSGTDMNTEAFF. CDR3 bases: TGTGCCAGCAGTTCCGGGACAGACATGAACACTGAAGCTTTCTTT. The rearrangement links TRBV6-5 to TRBJ1-1; 7 bases fit TRBD1. Germline values: CDR1 MNHEY, CDR2 SVGAGI. J gave up 0 bases and V 4 bases, and 5 bases lay outside the gene matches. This CDR3 is built from 15 residues.

This chain joins TRBV6-1 and TRBJ2-2, with a weak D call TRBD1 (6 bases). V dropped 2 bases and J dropped 6 bases, with 16 bases sitting between them. Germline CDR1 is MNHNS and CDR2 is SASEGT. The CDR3 covers 16 residues. CDR3 DNA sequence: TGTGCCAGCAGTGAAAGGGCAGGGGATTTCGCCGGGGAGCTGTTTTTT. This encodes CASSERAGDFAGELFF.

CDR3 in amino acids: CASSHSGYNEQFF. The CDR3 DNA follows: TGTGCCAGCAGCCATAGCGGCTACAATGAGCAGTTCTTC. V is TRBV7-6 and J is TRBJ2-1; a weak D match, TRBD2 (6 bases). The CDR3 runs to 13 residues. The germline V gene has CDR1 SGHVS and CDR2 FNYEAQ. V was pared by 5 bases and J by 3 bases, with 8 bases between. The complete variable domain, with remaining parts taken from reference TRBV7-6 and TRBJ2-1, reads GAGVSQSPRYKVTKRGQDVALRCDPISGHVSLYWYRQALGQGPEFLTYFNYEAQQDKSGLPNDRFSAERPEGSISTLTIQRTEQRDSAMYRCASSHSGYNEQFFGPGTRLTVL.

V and J are TRBV19 and TRBJ1-5, with a possible D match to TRBD1 (6 bases). The CDR3 loop spans 13 amino acids. Trimming took 6 bases from V and 3 from J, leaving 9 bases between them. Per germline, CDR1 LNHDA and CDR2 SQIVND (reference sequence). The chain's CDR3 is CASSRQVNQPQHF. CDR3 DNA: TGTGCCAGTAGCCGACAGGTCAATCAGCCCCAGCATTTT.

The chain has TRBV10-3 and TRBJ1-3; the D is unclear. The CDR3 loop spans 15 amino acids. The V gene's germline CDR1 is ENHRY and CDR2 SYGVKD. Trimming stripped 0 bases from V and 4 bases from J, with 10 bases between. In DNA form, the CDR3 reads TGTGCCATCAGTGAGTCGGCGGAATCCGGAAACACCATATATTTT. Its protein product is CAISESAESGNTIYF.

The V and J genes are TRBV18 and TRBJ2-3; 10 nucleotides line up with TRBD1. Germline CDR1 and CDR2: KGHSH and LQKENI. There are 14 residues in the CDR3. Losses at the gene ends were 6 bases for V and 5 bases for J; bases not matched to a gene: 5. The CDR3 nucleotides are TGTGCCAGCTCGCGGGACAGGGGTGGAGATACGCAGTATTTT. This encodes CASSRDRGGDTQYF.

This chain connects TRBV7-6 to TRBJ1-1, with 7 positions matching TRBD1. The length of the CDR3 is 16 residues. V shed 3 bases, J shed 3 bases, and the junction held 10 bases outside the gene matches. The germline V gene has CDR1 SGHVS and CDR2 FNYEAQ. CDR3 DNA sequence: TGTGCCAGCAGCTTCGCCCCCCCAGGGGGAGACACTGAAGCTTTCTTT. Its translation: CASSFAPPGGDTEAFF.

The chain has TRBV7-9 and TRBJ2-1; a weak D match, TRBD2 (5 bases). V lost 0 bases to trimming and J lost 6 bases, with 9 bases between them. The germline gives CDR1 SEHNR, CDR2 FQNEAQ (reference sequence). There are 14 residues in the CDR3. The CDR3 DNA sequence: TGTGCCAGCAGCTTAGCTGGACTCTTCAATGAGCAGTTCTTC. Protein product: CASSLAGLFNEQFF.

At least ten counts were recorded for this clone. The rearrangement uses TRBV6-1 and TRBJ1-2, with a weak D call TRBD1 (6 bases). CDR1 MNHNS and CDR2 SASEGT come from the germline V gene. The CDR3 sequence is 12 residues long. Trimming took off 3 bases at V and 7 bases at J, with 9 bases between the two ends. The CDR3 region is CASSDDRIGYTF. The CDR3 DNA reads as TGTGCCAGCAGTGATGACAGGATTGGCTACACCTTC.

The chain uses TRBV6-6 and TRBJ2-5; D call uncertain. Per the germline V gene, CDR1 is MNHNY and CDR2 is SVGAGI (reference sequence). Deletions cut 4 bases from V and 0 bases from J, with 12 bases between. This CDR3 comprises 15 residues. As DNA, the CDR3 is TGTGCCAGCAGTTCGGTCTCAAACCACCAAGAGACCCAGTACTTC. Translation gives CASSSVSNHQETQYF.

V and J are TRBV6-1 and TRBJ2-7; D perhaps matches TRBD1 (5 bases). Trimming took off 0 bases at V and 0 bases at J, with 18 bases between the two ends. Germline CDR1 reads MNHNS; CDR2 reads SASEGT. The CDR3 consists of 18 residues. The CDR3: CASSEALAGGATSYEQYV. The CDR3, as DNA: TGTGCCAGCAGTGAAGCGTTAGCAGGTGGGGCGACCTCCTACGAGCAGTACGTC.

V gene TRBV30 combines with J gene TRBJ1-5; D not certain. Germline loops: CDR1 GTSNPN, CDR2 SVGIG (reference sequence). The CDR3 totals 13 residues. V dropped 2 bases and J dropped 5 bases, with 10 bases sitting between them. The CDR3 DNA reads as TGTGCCTGGAGTAACTCTAGAGATCAGCCCCAGCATTTT. Its translation: CAWSNSRDQPQHF.

The chain carries TRBV19 and TRBJ2-7; D may be TRBD1 (6 bases). Trimming took off 7 bases at V and 1 base at J, with 11 bases between the two ends. Germline CDR1 is LNHDA and CDR2 is SQIVND (reference sequence). The CDR3 runs 13 residues. For the CDR3, the DNA is TGTGCCAGTAATCCCAGGGGATCCTACGAGCAGTACTTC. Encoded protein: CASNPRGSYEQYF.

The rearrangement uses TRBV30 and TRBJ2-1; 13 bases are a match to TRBD2. The V gene's germline CDR1 is GTSNPN and CDR2 SVGIG (reference sequence). The CDR3 runs to 15 residues. J lost 7 bases, V lost 0 bases, and 3 bases had no gene match. The CDR3 protein is CAWSVQTSGRNEQFF. CDR3 nucleotides: TGTGCCTGGAGTGTACAGACTAGCGGGAGGAATGAGCAGTTCTTC.

V is TRBV6-1 and J is TRBJ1-5; D is unresolved. The CDR3 covers 15 residues. Germline V gives CDR1 MNHNS, CDR2 SASEGT. Between the trimmed V and J ends, which lost 1 base and 2 bases, there was a span of 9 bases. CDR3: CASSEGVAGNQPQHF. In DNA form, the CDR3 reads TGTGCCAGCAGTGAAGGCGTAGCTGGCAATCAGCCCCAGCATTTT.